These 19 T cell receptor beta chains were all obtained from the same sample, sequenced in a study of identical twins. TCRdb processed the 5' RACE reads anew with MiXCR; each CDR3 protein has one entry. The data hold 700,000 or so distinct CDR3 sequences, with 8.5% to 9.5% observed a single time. In addition, the sample was reused for a study of yellow fever vaccine responses in identical twins.

Sequenced sample: PBMCs. These receptors were collected from a woman between 18 and 29 years old in good health.

The V and J genes are TRBV20-1 and TRBJ2-7; the D gene is possibly TRBD1 (5 bases). Germline lookup yields CDR1 DFQATT and CDR2 SNEGSKA (reference sequence). Trimming cost V 0 bases and J 6 bases, with 18 bases left between them. This CDR3 is 15 amino acids long. DNA of the CDR3: TGCAGTGCTAGAGAAAGGGGCAGCAGGTTCGGCGAGCAGTACTTC. It codes for CSARERGSRFGEQYF.

This clonotype was detected a few times. This rearrangement joins TRBV20-1 to TRBJ1-5; TRBD1 agrees at 7 bases. The V segment lost 6 bases and the J segment 0 bases; nucleotides outside the gene matches: 5. Germline CDR1 and CDR2: DFQATT and SNEGSKA (reference sequence). This CDR3 region has 14 residues. The CDR3 DNA reads TGCAGTGCCAACAACAGGGGTAGCAATCAGCCCCAGCATTTT. Encoded protein: CSANNRGSNQPQHF.

This clonotype was seen more than once but under ten times. V gene TRBV29-1 combines with J gene TRBJ2-1; no clear D. The CDR3 totals 11 residues. V was shortened by 3 bases and J by 10 bases, with 10 bases between the two germline ends. CDR1 is SQVTM and CDR2 is ANQGSEA in the germline V gene. The CDR3 DNA follows: TGCAGCGTTGAGTCCGCGGACGAGCAGTTCTTC. It encodes CSVESADEQFF.

About this clonotype itself: One base away lies a much larger clone, so this may be a sequencing read error. The chain links TRBV7-9 to TRBJ2-4; D is unclear. V lost 1 base and J 0 bases, leaving 4 bases between the germline ends. The V gene's germline CDR1 is SEHNR and CDR2 FQNEAQ (reference sequence). CDR3 length equals 14 residues. The CDR3 loop reads CASSLGPAKNIQYF. The DNA of the CDR3 is TGTGCCAGCAGCTTAGGGCCAGCCAAAAACATTCAGTACTTC.

This clonotype was found once. This rearrangement joins TRBV10-1 to TRBJ2-1; 7 nucleotides agree with TRBD2. There are 15 residues in the CDR3. In germline, CDR1 is WNHNN, CDR2 SYGVQD (reference sequence). V was pared by 3 bases and J by 8 bases, with 10 bases of the junction left unmatched. The DNA of the CDR3 is TGCGCCAGCAGTGATTCGAGCGGGACTGGGGATGAGCAGTTCTTC. Translating gives CASSDSSGTGDEQFF.

This chain joins TRBV11-2 and TRBJ1-4, with unresolved D. The germline V and J ends were trimmed by 5 bases and 6 bases, with 13 bases remaining between them. Germline V gene sequence: CDR1 SGHAT, CDR2 FQNNGV. This CDR3 has 14 residues. CDR3 bases: TGTGCCAGCAGCCCCGGACGGATCGATGAAAAACTGTTTTTT. Amino acid sequence: CASSPGRIDEKLFF.

The chain combines TRBV7-9 with TRBJ2-2, with TRBD2 as a possible D gene (5 bases). The CDR3 has 15 amino acids. Germline values: CDR1 SEHNR, CDR2 FQNEAQ (reference sequence). V lost 0 bases, J lost 5 bases, and 10 bases lay in between. This CDR3 is CASSLAGVETGELFF. In DNA, the CDR3 is TGTGCCAGCAGCTTAGCGGGAGTGGAAACCGGGGAGCTGTTTTTT.

This clonotype has a handful of counts. CDR3 sequence reads: CASSGKGSNQPQHF. The DNA for the CDR3 is TGCGCCAGCAGTGGAAAGGGTAGCAATCAGCCCCAGCATTTT. J is TRBJ1-5 and V is TRBV10-2; D uncertain. V lost 4 bases and J 0 bases, leaving 7 bases between the germline ends. The germline V gene encodes CDR1 WSHSY and CDR2 SAAADI. The CDR3 spans 14 residues.

This clonotype came up many times. The chain links TRBV12-3 or TRBV12-4 to TRBJ2-7; D is perhaps TRBD2 (5 bases). The CDR3 is 15 residues long. Trimming cost V 7 bases and J 1 base, with 17 bases left between them. The CDR3 DNA reads as TGTGCCAGCACCACTCAACGGGGATCGTCCTACGAGCAGTACTTC. This sequence encodes CASTTQRGSSYEQYF.

This clonotype was recorded many times. The genes are TRBV5-1 and TRBJ2-4; D remains unclear. Trimming took 4 bases from V and 1 from J, leaving 18 bases between them. Germline V gives CDR1 SGHRS, CDR2 YFSETQ. CDR3 size: 17 residues. The CDR3 nucleotides read TGCGCCAGCAGCAGAAATGAAGATCCCATTGCCAAAAACATTCAGTACTTC. It codes for CASSRNEDPIAKNIQYF.

This clonotype was counted many times. The V and J genes are TRBV5-1 and TRBJ2-5, with TRBD2 as a possible D gene (5 bases). The germline V and J ends were trimmed by 0 bases and 0 bases, with 12 bases remaining between them. Germline V lookup: CDR1 SGHRS, CDR2 YFSETQ. The CDR3 length is 16 residues. CDR3 sequence reads: CASSLDQRRDQETQYF. CDR3 coding DNA: TGCGCCAGCAGCTTGGATCAGCGGAGAGACCAAGAGACCCAGTACTTC.

This clonotype was seen repeatedly, ten times or more. The chain is built from TRBV7-3 and TRBJ2-3, with 8 bases aligning to TRBD2. CDR1 is SGHTA, CDR2 FQGTGA, per germline. The CDR3 covers 18 residues. V lost 0 bases and J lost 5; bases outside the gene matches: 13. This chain's CDR3 is CASSLTGGSGGGLDTQYF. Written as DNA, the CDR3 is TGTGCCAGCAGCTTAACAGGTGGTTCGGGGGGGGGCCTAGATACGCAGTATTTT.

This clonotype occurred a few times. This chain links TRBV20-1 with TRBJ2-5; D is possibly TRBD2 (5 bases). The CDR3 runs 14 residues. Trimming took off 1 base at V and 2 bases at J, with 11 bases between the two ends. The germline CDR1 and CDR2 sequences are DFQATT and SNEGSKA (reference sequence). In nucleotides, the CDR3 is TGCAGTGCTAGAGTTACGGGAAAGCAAGAGACCCAGTACTTC. Translation: CSARVTGKQETQYF.

This clonotype was found a few times. This rearrangement joins TRBV6-5 to TRBJ1-4, with unresolved D. Germline V lookup: CDR1 MNHEY, CDR2 SVGAGI. V was pared by 4 bases and J by 5 bases, with 8 bases between. The CDR3 has 13 amino acids. The CDR3 region has the DNA TGTGCCAGCAGTTTGACTTGGAATGAAAAACTGTTTTTT. Translating it yields CASSLTWNEKLFF.

This clonotype was detected ten times or more. The CDR3 protein is CASTPSGNYEQYF. In DNA form, the CDR3 reads TGTGCCAGCACCCCGAGCGGGAACTACGAGCAGTACTTC. This chain uses TRBV18 with TRBJ2-7, with 7 bases aligning to TRBD2. The CDR3 covers 13 residues. Germline V CDR1 and CDR2: KGHSH, LQKENI. After removal of 8 bases from V and 3 bases from J, the junction contained 7 bases not matched to a gene. Combining the CDR3 with reference TRBV18 and TRBJ2-7 gives the whole variable domain NAGVMQNPRHLVRRRGQEARLRCSPMKGHSHVYWYRQLPEEGLKFMVYLQKENIIDESGMPKERFSAEFPKEGPSILRIQQVVRGDSAAYFCASTPSGNYEQYFGPGTRLTVT.

This clonotype has more than one count but fewer than ten. V and J are TRBV7-9 and TRBJ2-1; the D gene is possibly TRBD2 (6 bases). The CDR3 loop spans 14 amino acids. The germline V gene encodes CDR1 SEHNR and CDR2 FQNEAQ (reference sequence). Trimming removed 3 bases at V and 5 bases at J, with 11 bases between. The CDR3 DNA reads TGTGCCAGCAGCTTGGACGGGACTCACAATGAGCAGTTCTTC. This encodes CASSLDGTHNEQFF. Full variable domain (outside the CDR3, taken from reference TRBV7-9 and TRBJ2-1): DTGVSQNPRHKITKRGQNVTFRCDPISEHNRLYWYRQTLGQGPEFLTYFQNEAQLEKSRLLSDRFSAERPKGSFSTLEIQRTEQGDSAMYLCASSLDGTHNEQFFGPGTRLTVL.

At least ten counts were recorded for this clonotype. The chain employs TRBV5-6 and TRBJ2-7; the D gene is possibly TRBD1 (5 bases). The CDR3 has 15 amino acids. V gave up 2 bases and J gave up 2 bases, with 14 bases separating them. Germline CDR1 SGHDT, CDR2 YYEEEE. CDR3 DNA: TGTGCCAGCAGCTTCGACAGCGAAGTACCCTACGAGCAGTACTTC. It codes for CASSFDSEVPYEQYF.

This clonotype came up a few times. The rearrangement links TRBV29-1 to TRBJ2-1, with 9 bases fitting TRBD1. V shed 5 bases, J shed 6 bases, and the junction held 5 bases outside the gene matches. Germline lookup yields CDR1 SQVTM and CDR2 ANQGSEA. The CDR3 totals 13 residues. In DNA form, the CDR3 reads TGCAGCGTTCCCGGGACAGGGAGCAATGAGCAGTTCTTC. Protein sequence: CSVPGTGSNEQFF.

This clonotype was counted a few times. The V call is TRBV6-2 or TRBV6-3, the J call TRBJ2-1; 15 bases agree with TRBD2. The CDR3 is 16 amino acids. With V trimmed by 6 bases and J by 5 bases, 5 bases remained unmatched. Germline lookup yields CDR1 MNHEY and CDR2 SVGEGT. This CDR3 is CASRGLAGGINNEQFF. The DNA of the CDR3 is TGTGCCAGCAGGGGACTAGCGGGAGGTATAAACAATGAGCAGTTCTTC.